This T cell receptor (beta chain) appears in the sequencing data of a study of T cells expressing NK-cell markers. Study-wide results and caveats: Dominant NKG2C+ clonotype frequencies of about 1.0-7.0% of CD8+ T cells were measured in about 6 donors.

From the 5' RACE reads, TCRdb lists one entry per CDR3 protein and no DNA. The specimen's table records some 300,000 distinct CDR3 sequences. In regard to this clonotype: Its antigen is not known.

The CDR3 has 15 residues. The receptor was derived from a man in his late teens or twenties in good health. Sequenced sample: blood T cells: a sorted CD56 or NKG2C T cell subset, CD4+ or CD8+ T cells, or bulk PBMC T cells (not recorded which). J is TRBJ2-1 and V is TRBV12-3 or TRBV12-4. The CDR3 is CASSFMREFRNEQFF.